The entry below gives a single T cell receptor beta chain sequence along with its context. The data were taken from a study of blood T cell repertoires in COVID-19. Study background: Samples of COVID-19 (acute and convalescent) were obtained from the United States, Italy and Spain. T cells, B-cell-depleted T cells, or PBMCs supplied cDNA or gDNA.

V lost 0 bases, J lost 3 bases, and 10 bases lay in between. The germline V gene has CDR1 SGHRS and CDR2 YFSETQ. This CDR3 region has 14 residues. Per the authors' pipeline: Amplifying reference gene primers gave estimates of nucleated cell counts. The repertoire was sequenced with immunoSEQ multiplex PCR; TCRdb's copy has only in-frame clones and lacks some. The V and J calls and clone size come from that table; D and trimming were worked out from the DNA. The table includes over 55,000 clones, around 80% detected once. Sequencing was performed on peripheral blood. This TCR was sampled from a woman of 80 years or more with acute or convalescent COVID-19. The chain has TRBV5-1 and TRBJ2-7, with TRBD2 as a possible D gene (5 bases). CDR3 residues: CASSLEGSLYEQYF. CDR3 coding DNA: TGCGCCAGCAGCTTGGAAGGGAGCCTCTACGAGCAGTACTTC.